The TCR beta chain described here comes from a study of blood T cell repertoires in COVID-19. At the level of the study: T cells, B-cell-depleted T cells, or PBMCs provided the cDNA or gDNA that served as material.

This clone was detected once. In the original workflow: From reference gene primer amplification, estimates of nucleated cell counts were derived. Data came from immunoSEQ multiplex PCR; TCRdb stores just in-frame clones and leaves some out. Clone size and the V and J calls come from that table; the DNA yielded D and trimming. The sample yields tens of thousands of clones, around 91% seen once. Germline assignment: CDR1 SNHLY and CDR2 FYNNEI. Trimming stripped 5 bases from V and 2 bases from J, with 10 bases between. The CDR3 loop spans 15 amino acids. V gene TRBV2 combines with J gene TRBJ1-6, with no clear D. This clonotype was obtained from a woman aged 45-60 years in a cohort sampled during active COVID-19. Sequencing was carried out using peripheral blood. The DNA of the CDR3 is TGTGCCAGCAGTCTTGCGAACCCCTATAATTCACCCCTCCACTTT. It yields the protein CASSLANPYNSPLHF.